This T cell receptor beta chain derives from a study of somatic mutations in cytotoxic T cells in rheumatoid arthritis. Germline lookup yields CDR1 LGHNA and CDR2 YNFKEQ. J was trimmed by 0 bases and V by 3 bases; bases with no gene match: 11. This CDR3 is built from 19 residues. In the case of this clone: Its antigen remains unidentified.

The table came from immunoSEQ multiplex PCR; TCRdb's copy has only in-frame clones and leaves some out. Found here are some 14,000 clones, under 85% of them singletons; the top ten hold approximately 15%. Whole-study findings and limits: Unidentified antigens were the targets of the expanded CD8+ clones. It was found that CD8+ T-cell clonality in rheumatoid arthritis patients did not differ significantly from that in age-matched healthy controls. No age-related increase in CD8+ clonality was seen in healthy controls, but one was seen in rheumatoid arthritis patients.

The chain employs TRBV4-2 and TRBJ2-1; 10 bases line up with TRBD2. The sequenced sample was CD8+ T cells sorted from blood. This TCR came from an adult with rheumatoid arthritis. The CDR3 DNA reads as TGTGCCAGCAGCCAGGTTCTAGCGGGGGCCTTTAGCTCCTACAATGAGCAGTTCTTC. Encoded protein: CASSQVLAGAFSSYNEQFF.